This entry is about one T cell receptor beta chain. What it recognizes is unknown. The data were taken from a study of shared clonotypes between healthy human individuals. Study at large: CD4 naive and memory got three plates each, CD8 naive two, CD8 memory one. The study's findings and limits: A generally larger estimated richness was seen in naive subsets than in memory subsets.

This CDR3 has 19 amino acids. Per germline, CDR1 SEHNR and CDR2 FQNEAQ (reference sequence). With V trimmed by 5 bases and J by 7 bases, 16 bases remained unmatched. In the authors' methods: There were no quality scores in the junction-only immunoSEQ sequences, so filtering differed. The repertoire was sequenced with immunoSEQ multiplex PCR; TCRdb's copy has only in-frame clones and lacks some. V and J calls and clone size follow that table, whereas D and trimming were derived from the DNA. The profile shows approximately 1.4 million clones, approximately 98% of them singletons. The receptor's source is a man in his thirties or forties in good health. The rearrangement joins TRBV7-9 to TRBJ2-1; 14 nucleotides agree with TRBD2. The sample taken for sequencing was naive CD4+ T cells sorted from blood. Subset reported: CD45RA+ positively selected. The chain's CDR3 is CASSKGGLAGVGLVNEQFF. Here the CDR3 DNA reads TGTGCCAGCAGCAAAGGGGGACTAGCGGGAGTCGGTCTGGTTAATGAGCAGTTCTTC.